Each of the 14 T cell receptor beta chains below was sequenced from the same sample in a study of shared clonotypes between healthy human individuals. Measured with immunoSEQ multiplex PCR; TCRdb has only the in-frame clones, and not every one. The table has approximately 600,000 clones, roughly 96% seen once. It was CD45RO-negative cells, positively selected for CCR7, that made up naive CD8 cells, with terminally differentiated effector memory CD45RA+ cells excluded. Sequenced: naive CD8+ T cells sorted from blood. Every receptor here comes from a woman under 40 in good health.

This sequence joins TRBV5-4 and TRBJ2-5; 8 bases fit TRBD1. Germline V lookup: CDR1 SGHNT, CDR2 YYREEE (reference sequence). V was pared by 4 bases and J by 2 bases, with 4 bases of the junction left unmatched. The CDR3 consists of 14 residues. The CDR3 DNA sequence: TGTGCCAGCAGCCTCACAGGGGGGCAAGAGACCCAGTACTTC. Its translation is CASSLTGGQETQYF.

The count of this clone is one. Here the CDR3 DNA reads TGTGCCAGCAGGGGACTAGCGGGGACCTACGAGCAGTACTTC. It yields the protein CASRGLAGTYEQYF. The chain recombines TRBV6-1 with TRBJ2-7; 13 bases align to TRBD2. V trimming: 6 bases; J trimming: 2 bases; junction bases outside the gene matches: 1. Germline lookup yields CDR1 MNHNS and CDR2 SASEGT. The CDR3 runs 14 residues.

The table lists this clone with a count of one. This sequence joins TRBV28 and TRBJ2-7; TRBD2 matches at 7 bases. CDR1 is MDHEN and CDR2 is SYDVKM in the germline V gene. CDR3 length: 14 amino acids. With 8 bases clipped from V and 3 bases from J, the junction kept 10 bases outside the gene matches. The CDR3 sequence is CASSVTGGIYEQYF. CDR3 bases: TGTGCCAGCTCGGTAACCGGGGGGATCTACGAGCAGTACTTC.

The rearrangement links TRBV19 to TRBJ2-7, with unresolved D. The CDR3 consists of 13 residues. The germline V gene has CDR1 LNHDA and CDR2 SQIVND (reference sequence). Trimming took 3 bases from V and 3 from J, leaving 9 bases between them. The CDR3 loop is CASSIAADYEQYF. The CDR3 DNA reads TGTGCCAGTAGTATTGCGGCAGACTACGAGCAGTACTTC.

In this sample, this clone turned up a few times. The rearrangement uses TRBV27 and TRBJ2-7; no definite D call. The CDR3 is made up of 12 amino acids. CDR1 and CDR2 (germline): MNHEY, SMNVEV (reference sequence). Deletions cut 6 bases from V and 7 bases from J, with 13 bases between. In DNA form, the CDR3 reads TGTGCCAGCAGATTCCGGGCCGGGGAGCAGTACTTC. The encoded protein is CASRFRAGEQYF.

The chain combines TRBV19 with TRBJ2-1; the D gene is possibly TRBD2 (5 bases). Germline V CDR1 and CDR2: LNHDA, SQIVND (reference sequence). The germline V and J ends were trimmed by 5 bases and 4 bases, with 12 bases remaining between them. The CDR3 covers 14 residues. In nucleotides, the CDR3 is TGTGCCAGTAGTCTGGAACTAGTTTACAATGAGCAGTTCTTC. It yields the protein CASSLELVYNEQFF.

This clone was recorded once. The CDR3 is CASSVERGVPDTQYF. CDR3 DNA sequence: TGTGCCAGCAGCGTAGAGAGGGGAGTCCCAGATACGCAGTATTTT. The chain has TRBV9 and TRBJ2-3; D is perhaps TRBD1 or TRBD2 (5 bases each). This CDR3 spans 15 amino acids. Looked up from germline, CDR1 is SGDLS and CDR2 is YYNGEE. V lost 0 bases and J 4 bases, leaving 12 bases between the germline ends.

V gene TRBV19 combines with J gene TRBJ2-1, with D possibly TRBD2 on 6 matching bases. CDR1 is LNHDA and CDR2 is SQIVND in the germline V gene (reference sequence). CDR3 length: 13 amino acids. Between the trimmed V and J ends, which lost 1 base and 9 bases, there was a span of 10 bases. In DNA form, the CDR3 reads TGTGCCAGTAGTATAGTGCGGGGTGGTGAGCAGTTCTTC. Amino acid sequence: CASSIVRGGEQFF.

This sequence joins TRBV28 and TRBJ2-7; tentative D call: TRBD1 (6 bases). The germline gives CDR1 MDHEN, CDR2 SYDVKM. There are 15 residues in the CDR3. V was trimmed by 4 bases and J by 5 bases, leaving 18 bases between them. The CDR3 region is CASSWRLTGSDEQYF. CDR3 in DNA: TGTGCCAGCAGTTGGCGCCTGACAGGTAGCGACGAGCAGTACTTC.

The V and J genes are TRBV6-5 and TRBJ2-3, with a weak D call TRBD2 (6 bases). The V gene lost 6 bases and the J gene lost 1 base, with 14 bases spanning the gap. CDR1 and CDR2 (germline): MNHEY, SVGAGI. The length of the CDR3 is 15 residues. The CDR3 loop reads CASSEEGHGTDTQYF. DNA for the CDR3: TGTGCCAGCAGCGAGGAGGGCCATGGCACAGATACGCAGTATTTT.

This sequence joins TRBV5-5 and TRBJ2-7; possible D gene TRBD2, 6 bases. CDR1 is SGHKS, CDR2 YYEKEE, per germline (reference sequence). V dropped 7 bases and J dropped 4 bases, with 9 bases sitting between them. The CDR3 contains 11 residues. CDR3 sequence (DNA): TGTGCCAGCGGTCGGGGGTACGAGCAGTACTTC. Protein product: CASGRGYEQYF.

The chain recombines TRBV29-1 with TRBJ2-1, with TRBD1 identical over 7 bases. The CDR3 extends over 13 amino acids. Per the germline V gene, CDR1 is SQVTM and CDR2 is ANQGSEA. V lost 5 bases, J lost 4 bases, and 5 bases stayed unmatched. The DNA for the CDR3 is TGCAGCGTTCCCGGGACAGCATACAATGAGCAGTTCTTC. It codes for CSVPGTAYNEQFF.

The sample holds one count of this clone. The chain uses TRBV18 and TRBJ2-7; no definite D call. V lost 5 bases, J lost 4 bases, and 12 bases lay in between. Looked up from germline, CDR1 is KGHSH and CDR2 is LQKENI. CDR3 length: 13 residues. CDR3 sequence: CASSWAEVYEQYF. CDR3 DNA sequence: TGTGCCAGCTCATGGGCGGAAGTGTACGAGCAGTACTTC.

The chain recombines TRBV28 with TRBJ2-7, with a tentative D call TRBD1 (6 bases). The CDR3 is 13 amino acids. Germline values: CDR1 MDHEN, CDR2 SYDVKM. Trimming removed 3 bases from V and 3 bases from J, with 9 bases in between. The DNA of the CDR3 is TGTGCCAGCAGTTTCATGACAGGCTACGAGCAGTACTTC. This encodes CASSFMTGYEQYF.